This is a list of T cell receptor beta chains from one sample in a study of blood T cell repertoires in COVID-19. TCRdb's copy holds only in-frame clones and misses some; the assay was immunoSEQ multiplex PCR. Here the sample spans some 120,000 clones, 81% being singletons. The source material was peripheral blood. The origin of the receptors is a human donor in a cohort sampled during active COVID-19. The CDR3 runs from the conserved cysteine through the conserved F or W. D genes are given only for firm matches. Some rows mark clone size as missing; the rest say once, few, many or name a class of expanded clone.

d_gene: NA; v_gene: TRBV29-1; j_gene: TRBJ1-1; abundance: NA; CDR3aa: CSTDDSHTEAFF; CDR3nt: TGCAGCACCGACGACAGTCACACTGAAGCTTTCTTT
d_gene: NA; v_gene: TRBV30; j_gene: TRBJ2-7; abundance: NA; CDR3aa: CAWSVQGYEQYF; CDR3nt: TGTGCCTGGAGTGTCCAGGGCTACGAGCAGTACTTC
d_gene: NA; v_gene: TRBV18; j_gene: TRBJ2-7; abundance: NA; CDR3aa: CASSPGGGGGYEQYF; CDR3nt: TGTGCCAGCTCACCGGGAGGAGGGGGCGGGTACGAGCAGTACTTC
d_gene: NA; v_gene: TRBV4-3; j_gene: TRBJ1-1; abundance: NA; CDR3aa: CASSQDFVVQGWTEAFF; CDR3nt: TGCGCCAGCAGCCAAGATTTTGTTGTACAGGGTTGGACTGAAGCTTTCTTT
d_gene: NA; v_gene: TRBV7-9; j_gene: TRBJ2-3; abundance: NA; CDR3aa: CASSFLIASSTDTQYF; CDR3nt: TGTGCCAGCAGCTTTCTCATAGCCTCTAGCACAGATACGCAGTATTTT
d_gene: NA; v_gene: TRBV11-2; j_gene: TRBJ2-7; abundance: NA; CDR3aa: CASSSGLDYEQYF; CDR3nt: TGTGCCAGCAGCTCGGGATTAGACTACGAGCAGTACTTC
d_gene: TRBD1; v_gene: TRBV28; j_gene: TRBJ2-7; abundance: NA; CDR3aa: CASSYGTDSYEQYF; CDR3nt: TGTGCCAGCAGTTACGGGACAGACTCCTACGAGCAGTACTTC
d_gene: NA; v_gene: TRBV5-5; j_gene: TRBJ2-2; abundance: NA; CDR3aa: CASSLNVRLALGELFF; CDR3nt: TGTGCCAGCAGCTTGAATGTGCGGCTAGCATTGGGGGAGCTGTTTTTT
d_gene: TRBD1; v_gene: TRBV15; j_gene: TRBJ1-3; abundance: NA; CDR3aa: CATSTGGISGNTIYF; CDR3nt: TGTGCCACCAGCACAGGGGGGATCTCTGGAAACACCATATATTTT
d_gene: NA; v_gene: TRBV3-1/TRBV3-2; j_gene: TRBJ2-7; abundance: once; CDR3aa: CASSQASMRHSYEQYF; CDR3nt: TGTGCCAGCAGCCAAGCGTCGATGCGGCACTCCTACGAGCAGTACTTC
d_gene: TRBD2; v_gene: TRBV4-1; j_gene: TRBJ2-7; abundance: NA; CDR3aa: CASSQDVRGGGLAFYEQYF; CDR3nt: TGCGCCAGCAGCCAAGATGTCAGAGGGGGGGGACTAGCGTTCTACGAGCAGTACTTC
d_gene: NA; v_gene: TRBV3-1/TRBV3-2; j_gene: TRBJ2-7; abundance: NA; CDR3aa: CASSQEGRQYF; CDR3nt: TGTGCCAGCAGCCAAGAGGGGAGACAGTACTTC
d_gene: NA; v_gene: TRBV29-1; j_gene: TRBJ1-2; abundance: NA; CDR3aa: CSVDREPNYGYTF; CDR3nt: TGCAGCGTTGACAGGGAACCTAACTATGGCTACACCTTC
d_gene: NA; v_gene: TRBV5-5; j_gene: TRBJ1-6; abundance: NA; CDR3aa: CASSRHLSNNNSPLHF; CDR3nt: TGTGCCAGCAGCCGCCATCTTTCGAACAATAATTCACCCCTCCACTTT
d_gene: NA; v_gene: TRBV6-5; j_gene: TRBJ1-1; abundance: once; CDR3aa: CASKMDTSGTEAFF; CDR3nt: TGTGCCAGCAAAATGGACACCTCAGGCACTGAAGCTTTCTTT